The next 7 T cell receptor beta chains were all read from a single sample in a study of T cells in Graves' hyperthyroidism and ophthalmopathy. Authors of the study amplified TCR beta CDR3 regions from RNA transcripts. First-round RT-PCR with HTBI primers amplified the TCR CDR3 region. TCRdb passed the multiplex PCR reads through MiXCR, listing each CDR3 protein once. Among 550,000 to 650,000 distinct CDR3 sequences, about 15% were seen once, and the ten largest hold 11% to 15%. Material for sequencing was blood. These receptors all stem from a woman between 40 and 50 years old with Graves' hyperthyroidism.

V and J are TRBV5-4 and TRBJ2-5; TRBD2 matches 7 bases. The trim removed 5 bases at V and 5 bases at J, leaving 9 bases unmatched. The CDR3 is 14 amino acids. Germline V gene sequence: CDR1 SGHNT, CDR2 YYREEE (reference sequence). CDR3 amino acids: CASSLNRGEETQYF. In nucleotides, the CDR3 is TGTGCCAGCAGTCTCAACCGGGGGGAGGAGACCCAGTACTTC.

This clonotype was observed a few times. V is TRBV19 and J is TRBJ2-1; TRBD2 matches 7 bases. There are 15 residues in the CDR3. Germline V gene data show CDR1 as LNHDA and CDR2 as SQIVND (reference sequence). With 3 bases clipped from V and 2 bases from J, the junction kept 4 bases outside the gene matches. This CDR3 is CASSISGGPYNEQFF. CDR3 DNA sequence: TGTGCCAGTAGTATCTCGGGAGGCCCCTACAATGAGCAGTTCTTC. Using reference TRBV19 and TRBJ2-1 for the parts outside the CDR3, the full variable domain is DGGITQSPKYLFRKEGQNVTLSCEQNLNHDAMYWYRQDPGQGLRLIYYSQIVNDFQKGDIAEGYSVSREKKESFPLTVTSAQKNPTAFYLCASSISGGPYNEQFFGPGTRLTVL.

This chain links TRBV4-1 with TRBJ2-7; no definite D call. With 1 base removed from V and 0 bases from J, the gap between germline ends came to 13 bases. From germline, CDR1 is MGHRA and CDR2 YSYEKL. The length of the CDR3 is 16 residues. The CDR3 here is CASSQAVSTISYEQYF. DNA of the CDR3: TGCGCCAGCAGCCAAGCAGTTTCCACGATCTCCTACGAGCAGTACTTC.

In its sample, this clonotype was seen many times. The chain employs TRBV30 and TRBJ2-7; D may be TRBD2 (6 bases). CDR1 and CDR2 (germline): GTSNPN, SVGIG (reference sequence). V was cut by 3 bases and J by 2 bases, with 14 bases left in between. The CDR3 is 14 amino acids. CDR3 coding DNA: TGTGCCTGGAGAGAGGGAGGATACCCCTACGAGCAGTACTTC. Encoded protein: CAWREGGYPYEQYF.

This clonotype was seen a handful of times. The V gene is TRBV10-3, the J gene TRBJ1-3, with D maybe TRBD1 (5 bases). The CDR3 length is 18 residues. The germline CDR1 and CDR2 sequences are ENHRY and SYGVKD. V shed 0 bases and J shed 4 bases, with 19 bases lying between them. The CDR3 is CAISESGPGGSSGNTIYF. The CDR3, as DNA: TGTGCCATCAGTGAGTCGGGGCCCGGGGGATCCTCCGGAAACACCATATATTTT.

This rearrangement joins TRBV9 to TRBJ2-3, with TRBD1 matching over 9 bases. This CDR3 comprises 16 residues. After removal of 0 bases from V and 6 bases from J, the junction contained 8 bases not matched to a gene. Germline CDR1 and CDR2: SGDLS and YYNGEE. In DNA form, the CDR3 reads TGTGCCAGCAGCGTAGCTACAGGGGGCAGCATGGATACGCAGTATTTT. This sequence encodes CASSVATGGSMDTQYF.

This clonotype was detected many times. CDR3 protein: CAISESGRVGTEAFF. CDR3 coding DNA: TGTGCCATCAGTGAGTCTGGCAGGGTTGGCACTGAAGCTTTCTTT. This sequence joins TRBV10-3 and TRBJ1-1; D is possibly TRBD1 (5 bases). The V and J ends lost 0 bases and 4 bases respectively, with 12 bases between them. The germline gives CDR1 ENHRY, CDR2 SYGVKD. This CDR3 is 15 amino acids long.